A selection of T cell receptor beta chains follows, all from one sample in a study of cytomegalovirus exposure and HLA in healthy donors. Sequencing was performed with immunoSEQ multiplex PCR; in TCRdb, only in-frame clones are kept and a portion is missing. The data show about 86,000 clones, with about three quarters seen just once and around 2.5% held by the top ten. Material: PBMCs. The receptors were sampled from a male donor in good health and CMV-seropositive. Each CDR3 is given with its conserved first and last residue. D genes are given only for firm matches. Size tells how often a clone was seen (once, few, many) or the class of an expanded clone, and some rows leave it out.

D,size,J,V,DNA,CDR3
-,once,TRBJ1-2,TRBV28,TGTGCCAGCAGTTCCAGTATCTATGGCTACACCTTC,CASSSSIYGYTF
-,-,TRBJ2-1,TRBV7-9,TGTGCCAGCAGCAATTCATCGGGAGTTGGGTACGAGCAGTTCTTC,CASSNSSGVGYEQFF
TRBD2,-,TRBJ2-3,TRBV28,TGTGCCAGCAGTTTCCGGATGACTAGCGGCACAGATACGCAGTATTTT,CASSFRMTSGTDTQYF
-,-,TRBJ2-3,TRBV13,TGTGCCAGCAGCCCACACCGATTGGGGGGTACGCAGTATTTT,CASSPHRLGGTQYF
-,-,TRBJ1-1,TRBV20-1,TGCAGTGTGACGAAGAGGACTGAAGCTTTCTTT,CSVTKRTEAFF
-,-,TRBJ1-1,TRBV30,TGTGCCTGGAGCGCCGACTGGAACGCTGAAGCTTTCTTT,CAWSADWNAEAFF
TRBD2,once,TRBJ2-7,TRBV18,TGTGCCAGCTCACCAAAGCGGGAGGGCCCCGAGCAGTACTTC,CASSPKREGPEQYF
TRBD2,few,TRBJ2-3,TRBV2,TGTGCCAGCAGTGAACTAGCGGGGAGCACAGATACGCAGTATTTT,CASSELAGSTDTQYF
TRBD2,many,TRBJ2-6,TRBV5-4,TGTGCCAGCAGCTTGGCAACTAGCGGGACTGGGGCCAACGTCCTGACTTTC,CASSLATSGTGANVLTF
TRBD1,-,TRBJ2-7,TRBV19,TGTGCCAGTAGCCCGGACAGGGCCACGGGCTACGAGCAGTACTTC,CASSPDRATGYEQYF
TRBD1,-,TRBJ1-1,TRBV9,TGTGCCAGCAGCTCACGGACAGGGAATGAAGCTTTCTTT,CASSSRTGNEAFF
-,-,TRBJ2-7,TRBV4-3,TGCGCCAGCAGCCAGCTGATGGGGACTCCAACCTACGAGCAGTACTTC,CASSQLMGTPTYEQYF
TRBD2,-,TRBJ2-2,TRBV9,TGTGCCAGCAGCTTAGCGGGGTCGGGGGAGCTGTTTTTT,CASSLAGSGELFF
TRBD2,-,TRBJ2-3,TRBV27,TGTGCCAAAACCCTCTCAGCGGGAGAAGGCACAGATACGCAGTATTTT,CAKTLSAGEGTDTQYF
-,once,TRBJ1-2,TRBV5-6,TGTGCCAGCAGCTTGGAGTGGAGGGCCGGCTATGGCTACACCTTC,CASSLEWRAGYGYTF
-,-,TRBJ1-1,TRBV20-1,TGCAGTGCTAACAGGGTCAATGAAGCTTTCTTT,CSANRVNEAFF
-,few,TRBJ1-3,TRBV6-6,TGTGCCAGCAGTAGTGGCAGCTCTGGAAACACCATATATTTT,CASSSGSSGNTIYF
-,-,TRBJ2-3,TRBV5-1,TGCGCCAGCAGCTTGCCGGGAGATACGCAGTATTTT,CASSLPGDTQYF
-,-,TRBJ1-3,TRBV7-2,TGTGCCAGCAGCTTAGTCGAGGCCAGACGAGGGAACACCATATATTTT,CASSLVEARRGNTIYF
TRBD1,once,TRBJ2-7,TRBV18,TGTGCCAGCTCACCAGGAGACAGGGGGTTCTGGGAGCAGTACTTC,CASSPGDRGFWEQYF
-,-,TRBJ2-7,TRBV28,TGTGCCAGCACAGAGACGGCGGGGGCAAACTACGAGCAGTACTTC,CASTETAGANYEQYF
-,-,TRBJ1-5,TRBV15,TGTGCCACCAGCAGAGATGACACCATAAATCAGCCCCAGCATTTT,CATSRDDTINQPQHF
-,-,TRBJ2-7,TRBV7-3,TGTGCCAGCAGCCAACTGATTGAATCCGAGCAGTACTTC,CASSQLIESEQYF
TRBD1,-,TRBJ2-2,TRBV14,TGTGCCAACTTACCTAAAGAGGGGGCCGAAACCGGGGAGCTGTTTTTT,CANLPKEGAETGELFF
TRBD1,-,TRBJ2-7,TRBV5-6,TGTGCCAGCAGCACCATGGGACAGGGCGACGAGCAGTACTTC,CASSTMGQGDEQYF
TRBD1,-,TRBJ1-2,TRBV5-6,TGTGCCAGCAGCTTGGCCTTTCGAACCGACAGGGCTAACTATGGCTACACCTTC,CASSLAFRTDRANYGYTF